The 30 T cell receptor beta chains given below trace back to one sample, sequenced in a study of vaccination and CD4 T cells after COVID-19. Sample treatment: roughly 11-day PBMC culture with coronavirus spike peptide pools or control peptides (ViraFEST assay). Antigens of these TCRs are unknown. Cultured CD4+ T cells had their DNA profiled by the Oncomine TCR Beta short-read assay. From the PCR reads, TCRdb called clonotypes with MiXCR, one entry per CDR3 protein. Of 20,000 or so distinct CDR3 sequences listed, around 50% are singletons. Sequenced sample: CD4+ T cells from blood, cultured in vitro. The receptors were sampled from a human donor who had recovered from COVID-19.

The sample holds a few counts of this clonotype. This chain links TRBV20-1 with TRBJ2-3, with 12 bases that match TRBD2. The CDR3 is made up of 15 amino acids. The germline V gene encodes CDR1 DFQATT and CDR2 SNEGSKA (reference sequence). Unmatched junction bases numbered 10, after V lost 6 bases and J lost 6 bases. CDR3 sequence (DNA): TGCAGTGCCATCCCGACTAGCGGGAGACAGGATACGCAGTATTTT. Residues: CSAIPTSGRQDTQYF.

The chain employs TRBV15 and TRBJ1-3, with unresolved D. Germline-derived CDR1 and CDR2 are LNHNV and YYDKDF (reference sequence). This CDR3 has 15 amino acids. The V gene lost 1 base and the J gene lost 1 base, with 8 bases spanning the gap. The CDR3 sequence is CATSRGALSGNTIYF. The CDR3 coding sequence is TGTGCCACCAGCAGAGGGGCACTTTCTGGAAACACCATATATTTT.

The J gene is TRBJ2-2, the V gene TRBV7-3; the D call may be TRBD1 or TRBD2 (6 bases each). Trimming cost V 0 bases and J 1 base, with 9 bases left between them. Germline lookup yields CDR1 SGHTA and CDR2 FQGTGA. CDR3 length equals 16 residues. The CDR3 is CASSLTGGQNTGELFF. In nucleotides, the CDR3 is TGTGCCAGCAGCTTAACGGGGGGACAGAACACCGGGGAGCTGTTTTTT.

The chain combines TRBV7-2 with TRBJ2-7, with 9 nucleotides matching TRBD1. This CDR3 is 13 amino acids long. CDR1 and CDR2 from the germline V gene are SGHTA and FQGNSA. After removal of 5 bases from V and 6 bases from J, the junction contained 5 bases not matched to a gene. The CDR3 spells CASSTQDRGEQYF. CDR3 nucleotide sequence: TGTGCCAGCAGCACCCAGGACAGGGGCGAGCAGTACTTC.

This clonotype was counted only a few times. The chain carries TRBV4-2 and TRBJ1-6, with 8 positions matching TRBD1. V lost 2 bases to trimming and J lost 7 bases; unmatched junction nucleotides: 7. The CDR3 contains 16 residues. Germline CDR1 is LGHNA and CDR2 is YNFKEQ. DNA of the CDR3: TGTGCCAGCAGCCAATTAGCCGGGACAGGAAATTCACCCCTCCACTTT. Its protein is CASSQLAGTGNSPLHF.

Note on this clonotype: An end of the junction differs from the germline gene, which may be a read error. The chain is built from TRBV3-1 and TRBJ2-1; no firm D call. The CDR3 length is 12 residues. Looked up from germline, CDR1 is LGHDT and CDR2 is YNNKEL (reference sequence). CDR3 bases: TGTGCCAGCGGCCAAGAACGCAATGAGCAGTTCTTC. Amino acids: CASGQERNEQFF.

This chain joins TRBV5-1 and TRBJ2-7; D assignment may be TRBD1 or TRBD2 (5 bases each). There are 14 residues in the CDR3. Per germline, CDR1 SGHRS and CDR2 YFSETQ. V lost 3 bases to trimming and J lost 2 bases, with 12 bases between them. CDR3 in amino acids: CASSSSGPPYEQYF. DNA of the CDR3: TGCGCCAGCAGCTCCTCGGGACCGCCCTACGAGCAGTACTTC.

The J gene is TRBJ2-3, the V gene TRBV2; D gene uncertain. Germline-derived CDR1 and CDR2 are SNHLY and FYNNEI. Deletions cut 3 bases from V and 4 bases from J, with 5 bases between. The CDR3 extends over 12 amino acids. Here the CDR3 DNA reads TGTGCCAGCAGTGATACGGCAGATACGCAGTATTTT. It translates to CASSDTADTQYF.

The chain has TRBV6-1 and TRBJ2-2; a weak D match, TRBD2 (6 bases). Looked up from germline, CDR1 is MNHNS and CDR2 is SASEGT. This CDR3 has 17 amino acids. Trimming shortened V by 7 bases and J by 1 base, and 19 bases separated the two germline ends. This CDR3 is CASKRKPGTQNTGELFF. The CDR3 DNA reads as TGTGCCAGCAAGAGAAAGCCCGGGACTCAGAACACCGGGGAGCTGTTTTTT.

Only a few counts were recorded for this clonotype. The V and J genes are TRBV28 and TRBJ1-2; possibly TRBD1 for D (6 bases). CDR3 length equals 14 residues. Germline loops: CDR1 MDHEN, CDR2 SYDVKM. The V end was cut by 5 bases, the J end by 4 bases, with 14 bases between. This CDR3 is CASSPHGGSYGYTF. The CDR3 region has the DNA TGTGCCAGCAGTCCCCATGGGGGCAGCTATGGCTACACCTTC.

This sequence joins TRBV20-1 and TRBJ1-3; D is unresolved. Trimming cost V 2 bases and J 0 bases, with 11 bases left between them. The CDR3 loop spans 15 amino acids. Germline loops: CDR1 DFQATT, CDR2 SNEGSKA (reference sequence). The CDR3 loop reads CSARPGELSGNTIYF. CDR3 bases: TGCAGTGCTAGACCCGGGGAACTCTCTGGAAACACCATATATTTT.

This clonotype was detected once. The J gene is TRBJ2-5, the V gene TRBV20-1; 7 nucleotides agree with TRBD2. The germline CDR1 and CDR2 sequences are DFQATT and SNEGSKA (reference sequence). V lost 1 base and J lost 1; bases outside the gene matches: 6. The CDR3 has 15 amino acids. CDR3 sequence: CSARAGSGSQETQYF. CDR3 bases: TGCAGTGCTAGAGCGGGTAGCGGGTCCCAAGAGACCCAGTACTTC.

This chain uses TRBV24-1 with TRBJ2-1; TRBD2 matches 9 bases. The CDR3 covers 16 residues. Germline loops: CDR1 KGHDR, CDR2 SFDVKD. With V trimmed by 5 bases and J by 2 bases, 6 bases remained unmatched. The CDR3: CATSAASGEAYNEQFF. For the CDR3, the DNA is TGTGCCACCAGTGCGGCTAGCGGGGAAGCCTACAATGAGCAGTTCTTC.

This clonotype is termed medium-sized. The rearrangement uses TRBV12-3 or TRBV12-4 and TRBJ1-2; tentatively, D is TRBD1 (5 bases). The CDR3 length is 13 residues. V was trimmed by 1 base and J by 4 bases, leaving 7 bases between them. In nucleotides, the CDR3 is TGTGCCAGCAGTTTAGGACAGTCCTATGGCTACACCTTC. Encoded protein: CASSLGQSYGYTF.

This clonotype was seen only a few times. The rearrangement uses TRBV19 and TRBJ1-5, with 10 bases matching TRBD1. Trimming at V came to 3 bases and at J to 5 bases, leaving 4 bases not matched to a gene. The CDR3 is 15 amino acids. Looked up from germline, CDR1 is LNHDA and CDR2 is SQIVND (reference sequence). CDR3 nucleotides: TGTGCCAGTAGTATGCCGGGACAGGGGTATCAGCCCCAGCATTTT. Translating it yields CASSMPGQGYQPQHF.

The chain links TRBV28 to TRBJ2-6; 8 bases agree with TRBD1. The length of the CDR3 is 16 residues. J gave up 4 bases and V 2 bases, and 4 bases lay outside the gene matches. Per the germline V gene, CDR1 is MDHEN and CDR2 is SYDVKM. CDR3 coding DNA: TGTGCCAGCAGTTTACAGGGGGCATCGGGGGCCAACGTCCTGACTTTC. It translates to CASSLQGASGANVLTF.

This chain uses TRBV12-3 or TRBV12-4 with TRBJ1-2, with 9 bases fitting TRBD1. CDR3 length: 13 residues. The V segment lost 6 bases and the J segment 8 bases; nucleotides outside the gene matches: 7. The CDR3 nucleotides are TGTGCCAGCAGGGACCGACAGGGGGGCGGCTACACCTTC. Amino acid sequence: CASRDRQGGGYTF.

There are a few counts of this clonotype. J is TRBJ1-2 and V is TRBV6-1; no clear D gene. Germline loops: CDR1 MNHNS, CDR2 SASEGT. Deletions cut 4 bases from V and 5 bases from J, with 14 bases between. CDR3 size: 14 residues. CDR3 region: CASSGTGSFYGYTF. The CDR3 DNA reads TGTGCCAGCAGTGGGACCGGGAGCTTTTATGGCTACACCTTC.

J is TRBJ2-7 and V is TRBV9; 9 bases fit TRBD2. Germline V gene data show CDR1 as SGDLS and CDR2 as YYNGEE. The CDR3 runs 14 residues. Trimming at V came to 4 bases and at J to 0 bases, leaving 2 bases not matched to a gene. CDR3 sequence: CASSRTSDSYEQYF. Written as DNA, the CDR3 is TGTGCCAGCAGCAGGACTAGCGACTCCTACGAGCAGTACTTC.

The CDR3 is CASSHRWRNRVPDTQYF. As DNA, the CDR3 is TGTGCCAGCAGCCACCGATGGAGGAACAGGGTCCCAGATACGCAGTATTTT. The chain uses TRBV27 and TRBJ2-3, with D possibly TRBD1 on 6 matching bases. Germline CDR1 is MNHEY and CDR2 is SMNVEV (reference sequence). The CDR3 contains 17 residues. V lost 6 bases, J lost 4 bases, and 23 bases lay in between.

V and J are TRBV10-2 and TRBJ2-1, with 9 bases aligning to TRBD2. Trimming removed 10 bases from V and 7 bases from J; junction bases left unmatched: 11. The CDR3 loop spans 14 amino acids. The germline CDR1 and CDR2 sequences are WSHSY and SAAADI. The CDR3 DNA follows: TGCGCCATCACTCCCCGGGCGGGGGGGAATGAGCAGTTCTTC. This codes for CAITPRAGGNEQFF.

The chain links TRBV28 to TRBJ1-3; D remains ambiguous. The V and J ends lost 3 bases and 0 bases respectively, with 6 bases between them. The CDR3 contains 14 residues. Germline V gene sequence: CDR1 MDHEN, CDR2 SYDVKM. This CDR3 reads CASSLVYSGNTIYF. The CDR3 region has the DNA TGTGCCAGCAGTTTGGTCTACTCTGGAAACACCATATATTTT.

The genes are TRBV20-1 and TRBJ2-3; the D gene could be TRBD1 or TRBD2 (6 bases each). Germline CDR1 reads DFQATT; CDR2 reads SNEGSKA (reference sequence). This CDR3 region has 13 residues. The CDR3 DNA follows: TGCGGGTGGGGGGCTTCGGGGGTGGATACGCAGTATTTT. Translating it yields CGWGASGVDTQYF.

This clonotype was seen a handful of times. The chain combines TRBV27 with TRBJ2-2, with D possibly matching TRBD2 (7 bases). The CDR3 extends over 15 amino acids. The germline CDR1 and CDR2 sequences are MNHEY and SMNVEV (reference sequence). Trimming removed 2 bases at V and 4 bases at J, with 11 bases between. The CDR3 nucleotides are TGTGCCAGCAGTTTAAGGGGGGGAGGCACCGGGGAGCTGTTTTTT. Translation: CASSLRGGGTGELFF.

The V call is TRBV7-2, the J call TRBJ2-1, with 7 nucleotides matching TRBD1. Germline V gene sequence: CDR1 SGHTA, CDR2 FQGNSA. The CDR3 spans 14 residues. After removal of 6 bases from V and 4 bases from J, the junction contained 6 bases not matched to a gene. The CDR3 DNA follows: TGTGCCAGCAGAGGGACAGAAGCTTACAATGAGCAGTTCTTC. It translates to CASRGTEAYNEQFF.

The chain is built from TRBV19 and TRBJ2-1; 13 nucleotides agree with TRBD2. Per the germline V gene, CDR1 is LNHDA and CDR2 is SQIVND (reference sequence). Germline trimming cut 11 bases from V and 10 bases from J; bases unmatched to any gene: 8. The CDR3 loop spans 13 amino acids. The CDR3 is CAAAGTSGTEQFF. The CDR3 DNA sequence: TGTGCCGCTGCCGGGACTAGCGGGACAGAGCAGTTCTTC.

Written as DNA, the CDR3 is TGCAGTGCCAGTCAAACACTAGTTTCTTACGAGCAGTACTTC. Amino acid sequence: CSASQTLVSYEQYF. The chain couples TRBV20-1 to TRBJ2-7; D may be TRBD2 (5 bases). V was shortened by 6 bases and J by 4 bases, with 19 bases between the two germline ends. From germline, CDR1 is DFQATT and CDR2 SNEGSKA (reference sequence). This CDR3 is built from 14 residues.

The rearrangement links TRBV27 to TRBJ2-7; D may correspond to TRBD1 or TRBD2 (5 bases each). The CDR3 consists of 16 residues. Trimming pared 6 bases from V and 0 bases from J, leaving 18 bases between. Looked up from germline, CDR1 is MNHEY and CDR2 is SMNVEV (reference sequence). The CDR3 is CASSPTGTLSSYEQYF. As DNA, the CDR3 is TGTGCCAGCAGCCCAACTGGGACCTTGAGCTCCTACGAGCAGTACTTC.

The chain carries TRBV12-3 or TRBV12-4 and TRBJ1-5, with 9 nucleotides matching TRBD1. After removal of 5 bases from V and 11 bases from J, the junction contained 7 bases not matched to a gene. The CDR3 length is 13 residues. CDR3 sequence: CASSTTGGQAQHF. The CDR3 nucleotides read TGTGCCAGCAGTACTACAGGGGGCCAGGCCCAGCATTTT.

The chain joins TRBV12-3 or TRBV12-4 to TRBJ2-5, with 8 nucleotides matching TRBD1. V lost 6 bases to trimming and J lost 5 bases; unmatched junction nucleotides: 5. This CDR3 is built from 13 residues. The CDR3 sequence is CASSRGRRETQYF. DNA of the CDR3: TGTGCCAGCAGCAGGGGGCGCAGGGAGACCCAGTACTTC.